The rows below give T cell receptor beta chains drawn from one sample of a study of T cells after yellow fever vaccination. Each CDR3 protein is one row after TCRdb ran MiXCR on the 5' RACE reads. The data show 300,000 to 400,000 distinct CDR3 sequences, with around 13% seen just once and approximately 3.4% held by the top ten. The sequenced sample was CD4+ T cells sorted from PBMCs, obtained 15 days after the yellow fever booster vaccination. The receptors derive from a man aged 18 to 35 who received the YFV17D yellow fever vaccine. Both conserved end residues are part of each CDR3. The D gene is left open where the match is weak. For some rows the clone size is stated as once, few or many, or as a class when expanded; others skip it.

j_call,clone_size,d_call,cdr3_length,v_call,cdr3_aa,cdr3_nt
TRBJ2-3,-,-,13,TRBV20-1,CSVDGVPTDTQYF,TGCAGTGTCGACGGGGTACCCACAGATACGCAGTATTTT
TRBJ1-1,few,-,15,TRBV5-1,CASSPGPTLNTEAFF,TGCGCCAGCAGCCCCGGCCCTACACTGAACACTGAAGCTTTCTTT
TRBJ1-4,few,-,13,TRBV12-3/TRBV12-4,CASSFRGGRKLFF,TGTGCCAGCAGTTTTCGGGGGGGCAGAAAACTGTTTTTT
TRBJ2-2,-,-,15,TRBV10-3,CAITARELNTGELFF,TGTGCCATCACCGCCCGGGAACTCAACACCGGGGAGCTGTTTTTT
TRBJ1-2,many,-,13,TRBV5-1,CASSLVTGYGYTF,TGCGCCAGCAGCTTGGTTACAGGCTATGGCTACACCTTC
TRBJ2-1,-,-,11,TRBV18,CASSPSNEQFF,TGTGCCAGCTCACCGAGCAATGAGCAGTTCTTC
TRBJ1-2,few,TRBD1,15,TRBV20-1,CSADPGQGLDYGYTF,TGCAGTGCTGACCCGGGACAGGGACTCGACTATGGCTACACCTTC
TRBJ1-2,few,-,12,TRBV12-3/TRBV12-4,CASSFRQPPYTF,TGTGCCAGCAGTTTCAGACAGCCTCCGTACACCTTC
TRBJ1-1,few,TRBD1,15,TRBV15,CATSKDRGGNTEAFF,TGTGCCACCAGCAAGGACAGGGGGGGGAACACTGAAGCTTTCTTT
TRBJ2-5,-,TRBD2,18,TRBV9,CASSVAPVKRGGLETQYF,TGTGCCAGCAGCGTAGCTCCCGTTAAGCGGGGGGGCCTCGAGACCCAGTACTTC
TRBJ1-6,few,-,14,TRBV7-6,CASSPLGKGSPLHF,TGTGCCAGCAGCCCCCTGGGGAAGGGATCACCCCTCCACTTT
TRBJ2-4,few,TRBD1,14,TRBV6-5,CASTPGDRSNIQYF,TGTGCCAGCACTCCCGGGGACAGGTCGAACATTCAGTACTTC
TRBJ2-1,-,-,15,TRBV18,CASSPFQASYNEQFF,TGTGCCAGCTCACCGTTTCAGGCCTCCTACAATGAGCAGTTCTTC
TRBJ1-2,many,-,12,TRBV6-5,CASSWGGYGYTF,TGTGCCAGCAGTTGGGGGGGGTATGGCTACACCTTC